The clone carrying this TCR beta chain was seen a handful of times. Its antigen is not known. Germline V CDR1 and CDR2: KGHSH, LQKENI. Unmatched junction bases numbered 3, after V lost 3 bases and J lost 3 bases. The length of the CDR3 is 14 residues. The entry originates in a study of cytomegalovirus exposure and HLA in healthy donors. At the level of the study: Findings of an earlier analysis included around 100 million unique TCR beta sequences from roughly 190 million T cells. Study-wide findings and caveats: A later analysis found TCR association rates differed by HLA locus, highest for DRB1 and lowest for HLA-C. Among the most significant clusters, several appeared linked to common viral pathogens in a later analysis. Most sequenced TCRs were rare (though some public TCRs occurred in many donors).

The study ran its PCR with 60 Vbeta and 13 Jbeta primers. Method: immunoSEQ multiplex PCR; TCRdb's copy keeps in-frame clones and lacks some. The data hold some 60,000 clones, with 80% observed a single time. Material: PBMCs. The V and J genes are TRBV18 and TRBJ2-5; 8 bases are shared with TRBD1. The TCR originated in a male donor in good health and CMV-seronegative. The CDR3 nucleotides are TGTGCCAGCTCACCTGCGACAGGGGAAGAGACCCAGTACTTC. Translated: CASSPATGEETQYF.